These T cell receptor beta chains were read from a single sample in a study of T-cell memory formation after mild COVID-19. TCRdb itself ran the 5' RACE reads through MiXCR, one entry per CDR3 protein. The sample holds about 430,000 distinct CDR3 sequences, approximately 24% seen once. Source material: PBMCs or a T cell subset sorted from them (not recorded which). The source is an adult woman who had mild COVID-19 (a few samples of this study predate the infection). Cell type and time point are not known. Each CDR3 is given with its conserved first and last residue. Fields, in order: D gene, V gene, J gene, clone size, CDR3 protein, CDR3 DNA. A D gene is named only where the DNA matches it firmly. Rows may omit the clone size; those that give it use once, few, many or a size class.

>-|TRBV27|TRBJ2-7|-
CASSYGGLSYEQYF
TGTGCCAGCAGTTACGGGGGCCTCTCCTACGAGCAGTACTTC
>TRBD1|TRBV11-2|TRBJ2-1|many
CASSSGTANEQFF
TGTGCCAGCAGCTCTGGGACAGCTAATGAGCAGTTCTTC
>TRBD2|TRBV15|TRBJ2-5|-
CATSRLAGEETQYF
TGTGCCACCAGCAGGTTAGCGGGAGAAGAGACCCAGTACTTC
>-|TRBV7-6|TRBJ2-7|few
CASSLGGALREQYF
TGTGCCAGCAGCTTAGGTGGGGCACTACGAGAGCAGTACTTC
>-|TRBV6-2/TRBV6-3|TRBJ1-2|-
CASSYSAGNIRTF
TGTGCCAGCAGTTACTCCGCGGGGAATATTCGCACCTTC
>-|TRBV5-5|TRBJ2-1|-
CASSATGSHNEQFF
TGTGCCAGCAGCGCTACAGGGAGCCACAATGAGCAGTTCTTC
>-|TRBV24-1|TRBJ2-5|few
CATSDRGAAQETQYF
TGTGCCACCAGTGATAGAGGGGCCGCTCAAGAGACCCAGTACTTC
>-|TRBV4-1|TRBJ2-2|few
CASSLEGSVNTGELFF
TGCGCCAGCAGCCTCGAGGGGAGCGTGAACACCGGGGAGCTGTTTTTT
>TRBD1|TRBV6-1|TRBJ2-7|once
CAGRRTGASYEQYF
TGTGCCGGAAGGCGGACAGGAGCCTCCTACGAGCAGTACTTC
>TRBD2|TRBV19|TRBJ2-1|-
CATMTSGIINEQFF
TGTGCCACCATGACTAGCGGGATTATCAATGAGCAGTTCTTC
>-|TRBV9|TRBJ2-7|few
CASSRGGNYEQYF
TGTGCCAGCAGTAGAGGGGGTAACTACGAGCAGTACTTC
>-|TRBV5-1|TRBJ1-2|few
CASSSDGNYGYTF
TGCGCCAGCAGCTCCGACGGGAACTATGGCTACACCTTC
>-|TRBV21-1|TRBJ2-7|few
CASSKVGCREGTYEQYF
TGTGCCAGCAGCAAAGTCGGGTGCCGTGAGGGAACCTACGAGCAGTACTTC
>-|TRBV29-1|TRBJ2-2|-
CSVEGDGIVGTGELFF
TGCAGCGTTGAAGGGGACGGGATTGTGGGCACCGGGGAGCTGTTTTTT
>-|TRBV27|TRBJ2-3|-
CASSFNSGTGTDTQYF
TGTGCCAGCAGTTTTAACTCTGGTACTGGCACAGATACGCAGTATTTT
>-|TRBV11-3|TRBJ2-1|-
CASSPYPGPLEVF
TGTGCCAGCAGCCCGTACCCGGGGCCACTCGAGGTCTTC
>-|TRBV13|TRBJ2-3|-
CASSLGRLRQMSTDTQYF
TGTGCCAGCAGCTTAGGCCGTTTAAGACAGATGAGCACAGATACGCAGTATTTT
>TRBD2|TRBV7-9|TRBJ2-1|-
CASGTSEPYGEQFF
TGTGCCAGCGGGACTAGCGAACCTTACGGTGAGCAGTTCTTC
>-|TRBV6-2/TRBV6-3|TRBJ1-1|-
CASRGLEAFF
TGTGCCAGCAGAGGCCTGGAAGCTTTCTTT
>-|TRBV7-9|TRBJ1-4|-
CASSLRDGKKSTNEKLFF
TGTGCCAGCAGCCTTCGGGACGGAAAAAAATCAACTAATGAAAAACTGTTTTTT
>-|TRBV7-9|TRBJ1-6|-
CASSPTGPSLHF
TGTGCCAGCAGCCCAACCGGACCGTCCCTCCACTTT
>-|TRBV9|TRBJ2-7|-
CASSVSPSGRSYEQYF
TGTGCCAGCAGCGTATCCCCCAGCGGGCGAAGCTACGAGCAGTACTTC
>TRBD1|TRBV4-3|TRBJ1-1|-
CASSRETGIQTEAFF
TGCGCCAGCAGCCGGGAGACAGGGATACAAACTGAAGCTTTCTTT
>TRBD1|TRBV4-3|TRBJ2-1|-
CASSQEGVQGAFNEQFF
TGCGCCAGCAGCCAAGAAGGGGTACAGGGGGCCTTCAATGAGCAGTTCTTC
>TRBD1|TRBV2|TRBJ2-1|many
CASRGDRGSYNEQFF
TGTGCCAGCAGGGGTGACAGGGGCTCCTACAATGAGCAGTTCTTC
>-|TRBV27|TRBJ1-2|-
CASSDQGRVYGYTF
TGTGCCAGCAGCGATCAGGGGCGGGTCTATGGCTACACCTTC
>TRBD2|TRBV20-1|TRBJ2-5|few
CSARWMAGVGETQYF
TGCAGTGCTAGATGGATGGCGGGAGTAGGAGAGACCCAGTACTTC
>-|TRBV18|TRBJ2-7|-
CASSPQEAYEQYF
TGTGCCAGCTCACCACAAGAAGCATACGAGCAGTACTTC
>-|TRBV20-1|TRBJ2-6|-
CSAPTQRGANVLTF
TGCAGTGCTCCGACCCAGAGGGGGGCCAACGTCCTGACTTTC
>TRBD1|TRBV7-2|TRBJ2-7|-
CASSKTGTGVYEQYF
TGTGCCAGCAGCAAAACCGGGACAGGGGTCTACGAGCAGTACTTC
>-|TRBV10-3|TRBJ1-2|few
CAISVGGSYGYTF
TGTGCCATCAGTGTCGGCGGAAGCTATGGCTACACCTTC
>-|TRBV6-1|TRBJ2-3|-
CASRRGRGTDTQYF
TGTGCCAGCAGGAGGGGAAGGGGGACAGATACGCAGTATTTT
>-|TRBV4-2|TRBJ2-1|-
CASSQTSRNEQFF
TGTGCCAGCAGCCAAACGTCTAGAAATGAGCAGTTCTTC
>TRBD1|TRBV24-1|TRBJ1-2|once
CATSKTGGDYGYTF
TGTGCCACCAGTAAAACAGGGGGCGACTATGGCTACACCTTC
>TRBD1|TRBV29-1|TRBJ1-1|-
CSAGQSNTEAFF
TGCAGCGCGGGACAGTCTAACACTGAAGCTTTCTTT
>-|TRBV7-2|TRBJ2-1|few
CASSPDRTFGNEQFF
TGTGCCAGCAGCCCCGACAGGACGTTCGGGAATGAGCAGTTCTTC
>TRBD1|TRBV11-3|TRBJ1-3|few
CASSYDREENTIYF
TGTGCCAGCAGCTACGACAGGGAAGAAAACACCATATATTTT